The entry below describes one TCR beta chain. Its specificity is unknown. Sample-barcoded 5' priming and a J-beta primer mix drove a second PCR of about 7 to 11 cycles. Tags on each cDNA molecule came from a template-switch adaptor with 12 random nucleotides. TCRdb reanalysed the 5' RACE reads using MiXCR and keeps one entry per CDR3 protein. The sample holds over 1,500,000 distinct CDR3 sequences; just under 50% are singletons and the top ten take over 2%. Isolated per sample were at least 6 million PBMCs. The sample belongs to a study of blood T cells in healthy people across ages. Regarding the study as a whole: Investigators treated diversity estimates from one million T cells as underestimates. Older individuals had lower TCR beta diversity per million T cells (the decline was roughly linear).

J gave up 7 bases and V 3 bases, and 8 bases lay outside the gene matches. The CDR3 consists of 16 residues. Germline CDR1 LGHNA, CDR2 YNFKEQ. The receptor's source is a middle-aged woman in good health. The gene calls are TRBV4-2 and TRBJ2-3; 12 positions agree with TRBD2. The sample comprised blood. DNA of the CDR3: TGTGCCAGCAGCCAGCGTCTAGCGGGGGGGCTTAATACGCAGTATTTT. Translated: CASSQRLAGGLNTQYF.